The TCR beta chain described here comes from a study of cytomegalovirus exposure and HLA in healthy donors. It was with 60 Vbeta and 13 Jbeta primers that the PCR ran. Clones were read by immunoSEQ multiplex PCR, and TCRdb kept only the in-frame ones, dropping some. The table includes 110,000 or so clones, 67% detected once. Germline V gives CDR1 SNHLY, CDR2 FYNNEI. The ends were cut back, 0 bases at V and 5 bases at J, with 11 bases in the middle. CDR3 length: 15 amino acids. This chain uses TRBV2 with TRBJ2-1; D gene ambiguous. The receptor comes from a man between 18 and 35 years old in good health and CMV-seropositive. Sequenced sample: PBMCs. The CDR3 spells CASSEARLANNEQFF. CDR3 sequence (DNA): TGTGCCAGCAGTGAAGCTAGACTGGCAAACAATGAGCAGTTCTTC.